Shown below are 2 T cell receptor beta chains from a single sample sequenced in a study of molecular identifiers for immune sequencing clone quantification (dated by TCRdb to 2016 to 2019). Libraries were made using PCR. Sequenced on a NextSeq 500. The public reads were run again by TCRdb, first through fastp at Q25 and then through MiXCR, and only productive beta chains were kept. Rows are combined by CDR3 protein, so each entry shows the most common genes and DNA. Here the sample has a few hundred thousand distinct CDR3 sequences; about 22% occur a single time. The top ten constitute around 0.76% of the sample. Material for sequencing was naive CD8+ T cells from blood, with Jurkat cell RNA spiked in. According to the study, the label for this sample's cell subset or site signals: FACS-sorted CD8+CD4-CCR7+CD45RA+ naive T cells. The source is a human donor in good health. Some libraries in this study had Jurkat cell RNA spiked in.

Turning to this clonotype: A much larger clone differs from this one at a single base, so this may be a read error. The CDR3 does not end in the conserved phenylalanine or tryptophan, so this is likely a read error. This chain uses TRBV10-3 with TRBJ2-7; unclear D gene. The CDR3 totals 13 residues. From germline, CDR1 is ENHRY and CDR2 SYGVKD. Trimming shortened V by 2 bases and J by 5 bases, and 10 bases separated the two germline ends. CDR3 nucleotide sequence: TGTGCCATCAGTGAGGCGGCAGTGGACGAGCAGTACTCC. Translation gives CAISEAAVDEQYS.

This clonotype was seen at least ten times. The chain links TRBV4-3 to TRBJ1-1; no reliable D call. Germline values: CDR1 LGHNA, CDR2 YSLEER. V was pared by 0 bases and J by 0 bases, with 5 bases between. The CDR3 consists of 14 residues. Written as DNA, the CDR3 is TGCGCCAGCAGCCAAGACTGGTTGAACACTGAAGCTTTCTTT. Translation gives CASSQDWLNTEAFF.